This T cell receptor beta chain emerged from a study of T cells in localized non-small cell lung cancer (TCRdb year 2020). Background for the entire study: The study examined T cell repertoires in 200 to 300 patients with early-stage NSCLC and compared tumors with uninvolved tumor-adjacent lungs. A mean age of 66.3 years was recorded for the NSCLC patients, of whom some 130 were male and more than 95 were female. The cohort comprised 236 treatment-naïve NSCLC patients with resected, localized lung tumors.

TCR beta CDR3 regions were sequenced from DNA using the immunoSEQ Assay. The study's own analysis went as follows. To compute T cell density, TCR beta template counts were normalized to usable DNA, which was estimated by amplifying housekeeping genes. Using the preseqR package, richness was estimated by extrapolating to 120,000 templates for tissue samples and 400,000 templates for PBMC samples. Clonality was defined by subtracting Pielou's evenness from one. Tissue-enriched TCRs were identified by differential abundance testing using productive amino-acid clonotypes, minimum total count 5 and alpha 0.1. The Jaccard Index and the Morisita Overlap Index were used to measure repertoire overlap between compartments. TCR beta CDR3s were clustered by GLIPH together with public tetramer-defined viral CDR3s, and at least three viral sequences plus V-gene enrichment were required for viral motifs. Held by TCRdb, this immuneACCESS table contains in-frame sequences only and omits some clones. Under half of the omission traces to an unresolved V gene where checked; the cause of the rest is unknown. The V and J calls and clone size were taken over from that table, and D and trimming were inferred from the DNA. This sample holds around 19,000 clones; about 91% were observed only once. The leading ten clones occupy around 2.5% of the sample.

Via the germline V gene, CDR1 is MNHNS and CDR2 SASEGT. V is pared back by 2 bases and J by 1 base, with 7 bases lying between the germline termini. There are 14 amino acids in the CDR3, from cysteine to phenylalanine inclusive. The retained sequence is limited to the CDR3, 42 bases, with the frame set at the first base. At diagnosis, peripheral blood, uninvolved tumor-adjacent lung and tumor were collected and were preserved as a mix of fresh-frozen and FFPE material. For TCR repertoire profiling, the blood samples were analyzed as peripheral blood mononuclear cells. On this clone: The target of this receptor is not known. The record has no base qualities; no much larger clone is one base away.

Summary of the overall study and its limitations: The highest T cell clonality was observed in uninvolved tumor-adjacent lung, where clonality exceeded that of tumor, suggesting that antigenic responses were more focused in uninvolved tumor-adjacent lung. Because multi-region tumor sequencing was not done, intratumor heterogeneity could not be ruled out. Longer overall survival was associated with higher blood T cell density, whereas shorter survival was associated with higher adjacent-lung clonality. Because of the exploratory design, TCR variables were selected using unadjusted p-values without false-discovery rate correction. A median of around 62 of the top 100 tumor clones turned up in the paired uninvolved adjacent lung, and 25 to 30 of those clones also ranked among the top 100 of that same adjacent lung.

The sequences come from peripheral blood, collected before any cancer treatment. The origin of this receptor is a woman aged 35-75 years with stage I lung adenocarcinoma. The rearrangement joined TRBV6-1 to TRBJ2-3; no D gene can be assigned with confidence. The CDR3 corresponds to CASSEQLGTDTQYF. The nucleotides read TGTGCCAGCAGTGAACAGCTGGGCACAGATACGCAGTATTTT.